This T cell receptor (beta chain) is from a study of T cells after posttransplantation cyclophosphamide. Notes on the study in general: Donor CD8+ memory clones often dominated recipient blood repertoires at later times. TRB clonality was highly associated with recipient CMV seropositivity and reactivation. Skin or GI-infiltrating T cells shared few TRB sequences with blood.

This clone was seen many times. What it binds is unknown. Measured with immunoSEQ multiplex PCR; TCRdb has only the in-frame clones, and not every one. This sample comprises 32,000 or so clones, none seen once only. The CDR3 consists of 14 residues. The germline gives CDR1 SGHKS, CDR2 YYEKEE (reference sequence). Trimming stripped 4 bases from V and 4 bases from J, with 12 bases between. The sample comprised PBMCs. The receptor was derived from a woman aged 55-69 years in good health, CMV-negative, and a related stem cell transplant donor. The V call is TRBV5-5, the J call TRBJ1-3, with TRBD1 as a possible D gene (5 bases). The DNA for the CDR3 is TGTGCCAGCAGCACTCCCGACAGCGGAAACACCATATATTTT. This encodes CASSTPDSGNTIYF.